The 18 T cell receptor beta chains presented below share a single source sample, sequenced in a study of beta chain features in type 1 diabetes (dated by TCRdb to 2017 to 2018). Receptor libraries were prepared by the immunoSEQ multiplex PCR assay. All of the isolated RNA was reverse transcribed with the High Capacity cDNA Reverse Transcription Kit, so expressed TCRB transcripts were sequenced. Imported from immuneACCESS, the table was reduced by TCRdb to in-frame sequences with V and J called. These copies leave out some clones; in studies compared against another copy, an unresolved V gene accounts for under half, and the cause of the remainder is not known. Across this sample there are about 230,000 clones, with more than 9% seen only once. About 0.037% of the sample goes to the ten largest clones. Sequencing used naive CD4+ T cells from blood. Sample cell subset or site, as interpreted from the label and publication: true naive CD4+ T cells. Receptors were obtained from a woman between 18 and 29 years old in good health.

This clone has just a few counts. Here the CDR3 DNA reads TGCAGCGTTGAAGCCATAGCGGGAGGGCCTTCCTACGAGCAGTACTTC. Protein: CSVEAIAGGPSYEQYF. The chain employs TRBV29-1 and TRBJ2-7; 11 nucleotides align to TRBD2. V lost 1 base, J lost 1 base, and 6 bases stayed unmatched. CDR3 length equals 16 residues. The germline V gene encodes CDR1 SQVTM and CDR2 ANQGSEA.

This CDR3 is CASSPGTDTQYF. The DNA of the CDR3 is TGTGCCAGCAGCCCGGGTACAGATACGCAGTATTTT. V gene TRBV9 combines with J gene TRBJ2-3; D is unclear. The V gene lost 4 bases and the J gene lost 3 bases, with 6 bases spanning the gap. The CDR3 is 12 residues long. Germline assignment: CDR1 SGDLS and CDR2 YYNGEE.

The V call is TRBV7-9, the J call TRBJ1-2; a weak D match, TRBD1 (6 bases). There are 14 residues in the CDR3. Trimming shortened V by 2 bases and J by 0 bases, and 7 bases separated the two germline ends. The germline CDR1 and CDR2 sequences are SEHNR and FQNEAQ (reference sequence). CDR3 DNA: TGTGCCAGCAGCTTATACAGGGCTAACTATGGCTACACCTTC. Protein product: CASSLYRANYGYTF.

In nucleotides, the CDR3 is TGTGCCAGTAGTACAGACAGGGTGAGCAATCAGCCCCAGCATTTT. This sequence encodes CASSTDRVSNQPQHF. The chain has TRBV19 and TRBJ1-5; TRBD1 agrees at 7 bases. CDR1 LNHDA and CDR2 SQIVND come from the germline V gene (reference sequence). V gave up 4 bases and J gave up 1 base; unmatched junction bases: 4. The CDR3 length is 15 residues.

This clone was detected a few times. V is TRBV18 and J is TRBJ1-1; 7 bases are shared with TRBD1. CDR1 KGHSH and CDR2 LQKENI come from the germline V gene. V trimming: 1 base; J trimming: 4 bases; junction bases outside the gene matches: 3. This CDR3 is 14 amino acids long. The CDR3 nucleotides are TGTGCCAGCTCACCACGGCGACAGGGCACTGAAGCTTTCTTT. Translated, it gives CASSPRRQGTEAFF.

This chain joins TRBV5-6 and TRBJ2-7, with TRBD1 identical over 10 bases. V lost 2 bases, J lost 2 bases, and 4 bases stayed unmatched. Germline V lookup: CDR1 SGHDT, CDR2 YYEEEE. The CDR3 contains 15 residues. The CDR3 sequence is CASSFTGTGAYEQYF. For the CDR3, the DNA is TGTGCCAGCAGCTTCACCGGGACAGGGGCCTACGAGCAGTACTTC.

CDR3 loop: CASRSGGGGSTEAFF. CDR3 DNA sequence: TGTGCCAGCCGGAGCGGGGGGGGAGGAAGCACTGAAGCTTTCTTT. This sequence joins TRBV19 and TRBJ1-1; D might be TRBD1 (5 bases). CDR3 length: 15 residues. V lost 9 bases and J lost 4, with 21 bases in between. The germline V gene encodes CDR1 LNHDA and CDR2 SQIVND (reference sequence). Filled out from reference TRBV19 and TRBJ1-1, the complete variable domain reads DGGITQSPKYLFRKEGQNVTLSCEQNLNHDAMYWYRQDPGQGLRLIYYSQIVNDFQKGDIAEGYSVSREKKESFPLTVTSAQKNPTAFYLCASRSGGGGSTEAFFGQGTRLTVV.

This clone was counted a few times. The chain combines TRBV2 with TRBJ2-7; 10 bases are a match to TRBD1. Unmatched junction bases numbered 4, after V lost 11 bases and J lost 0 bases. The CDR3 has 13 residues. Germline assignment: CDR1 SNHLY and CDR2 FYNNEI. In DNA, the CDR3 is TGTGCCGGGAGGGACAGGGGCTCCTACGAGCAGTACTTC. Residues: CAGRDRGSYEQYF. Using reference TRBV2 and TRBJ2-7 for the parts outside the CDR3, the full variable domain is EPEVTQTPSHQVTQMGQEVILRCVPISNHLYFYWYRQILGQKVEFLVSFYNNEISEKSEIFDDQFSVERPDGSNFTLKIRSTKLEDSAMYFCAGRDRGSYEQYFGPGTRLTVT.

V is TRBV6-1 and J is TRBJ2-2; 8 bases are a match to TRBD1. The germline V gene encodes CDR1 MNHNS and CDR2 SASEGT. V was pared by 4 bases and J by 3 bases, with 10 bases of the junction left unmatched. This CDR3 has 17 amino acids. The CDR3 nucleotides are TGTGCCAGCAGTGGAGCCTCAGGGGGCTTTCACACCGGGGAGCTGTTTTTT. Translated: CASSGASGGFHTGELFF.

V is TRBV7-9 and J is TRBJ2-3; 8 bases line up with TRBD1. With 5 bases clipped from V and 4 bases from J, the junction kept 14 bases outside the gene matches. Germline-derived CDR1 and CDR2 are SEHNR and FQNEAQ (reference sequence). The CDR3 length is 17 residues. The DNA of the CDR3 is TGTGCCAGCAGCCCCCTCCTTGGACAGGGAAGCGCAGATACGCAGTATTTT. It codes for CASSPLLGQGSADTQYF.

This chain connects TRBV29-1 to TRBJ1-1, with D possibly being TRBD1 (6 bases). The germline V gene has CDR1 SQVTM and CDR2 ANQGSEA. Trimming cost V 4 bases and J 8 bases, with 11 bases left between them. The CDR3 covers 11 residues. The chain's CDR3 is CSVGEGGEAFF. The CDR3 coding sequence is TGCAGCGTTGGGGAGGGGGGCGAAGCTTTCTTT.

Remarks on this clone: This same CDR3 is encoded by further DNA sequences in the sample. This sequence joins TRBV6-5 and TRBJ2-1; a possible D gene is TRBD2 (5 bases). V dropped 5 bases and J dropped 11 bases, with 16 bases sitting between them. This CDR3 region has 13 residues. Germline V gives CDR1 MNHEY, CDR2 SVGAGI. The CDR3 DNA reads as TGTGCCAGCAGTAGCTCACGACTACAGCAGCAGTTCTTC. Translating gives CASSSSRLQQQFF.

The table lists this clone with a few counts. The gene calls are TRBV20-1 and TRBJ1-2; D is ambiguous. The germline gives CDR1 DFQATT, CDR2 SNEGSKA (reference sequence). The V gene lost 1 base and the J gene lost 7 bases, with 4 bases spanning the gap. The CDR3 totals 10 residues. The CDR3 protein is CSARGGGYTF. The CDR3 DNA follows: TGCAGTGCTAGAGGAGGTGGCTACACCTTC.

This chain links TRBV5-1 with TRBJ2-1, with TRBD2 matching over 7 bases. V lost 3 bases to trimming and J lost 6 bases; unmatched junction nucleotides: 12. The CDR3 contains 16 residues. CDR1 SGHRS and CDR2 YFSETQ come from the germline V gene. The CDR3 bases are TGCGCCAGCAGCTGGGGACCTAGCGGTCCGAGCAATGAGCAGTTCTTC. Translating gives CASSWGPSGPSNEQFF. The complete variable domain, with remaining parts taken from reference TRBV5-1 and TRBJ2-1, reads KAGVTQTPRYLIKTRGQQVTLSCSPISGHRSVSWYQQTPGQGLQFLFEYFSETQRNKGNFPGRFSGRQFSNSRSEMNVSTLELGDSALYLCASSWGPSGPSNEQFFGPGTRLTVL.

V is TRBV5-1 and J is TRBJ1-6, with 7 bases matching TRBD1. The V gene end was trimmed by 5 bases and the J gene end by 6 bases; junction bases not matched to a gene: 11. The CDR3 is 16 amino acids. Germline V gives CDR1 SGHRS, CDR2 YFSETQ. CDR3 in amino acids: CASRKDRSLSNSPLHF. CDR3 coding DNA: TGCGCCAGCAGGAAGGACAGGTCCCTGTCTAATTCACCCCTCCACTTT. Based on the CDR3 plus reference TRBV5-1 and TRBJ1-6, the full variable domain is KAGVTQTPRYLIKTRGQQVTLSCSPISGHRSVSWYQQTPGQGLQFLFEYFSETQRNKGNFPGRFSGRQFSNSRSEMNVSTLELGDSALYLCASRKDRSLSNSPLHFGNGTRLTVT.

This clone showed up just a few times. The chain recombines TRBV30 with TRBJ1-5; weak D call: TRBD1 (6 bases). Deletions cut 1 base from V and 7 bases from J, with 17 bases between. The length of the CDR3 is 15 residues. From germline, CDR1 is GTSNPN and CDR2 SVGIG (reference sequence). The CDR3 nucleotides are TGTGCCTGGAGTGGCATGGGTACAGGGCAGCAGCCCCAGCATTTT. Translated, it gives CAWSGMGTGQQPQHF.

This clone was counted between two and nine times. The V call is TRBV10-2, the J call TRBJ1-2; 8 nucleotides match TRBD1. CDR1 and CDR2 from the germline V gene are WSHSY and SAAADI. The CDR3 contains 12 residues. V was pared by 8 bases and J by 4 bases, with 3 bases of the junction left unmatched. The CDR3 protein is CASQDRAYGYTF. In DNA, the CDR3 is TGCGCCAGCCAGGACAGGGCCTATGGCTACACCTTC.

This chain links TRBV15 with TRBJ2-5; weak D call: TRBD1 (6 bases). The CDR3 loop spans 16 amino acids. Germline CDR1 is LNHNV and CDR2 is YYDKDF (reference sequence). The V end lost 1 base, the J end lost 1 base, and 13 bases lay between the germline ends. The CDR3: CATSRGGPSGQETQYF. In DNA, the CDR3 is TGTGCCACCAGCAGAGGGGGGCCGAGCGGCCAAGAGACCCAGTACTTC.